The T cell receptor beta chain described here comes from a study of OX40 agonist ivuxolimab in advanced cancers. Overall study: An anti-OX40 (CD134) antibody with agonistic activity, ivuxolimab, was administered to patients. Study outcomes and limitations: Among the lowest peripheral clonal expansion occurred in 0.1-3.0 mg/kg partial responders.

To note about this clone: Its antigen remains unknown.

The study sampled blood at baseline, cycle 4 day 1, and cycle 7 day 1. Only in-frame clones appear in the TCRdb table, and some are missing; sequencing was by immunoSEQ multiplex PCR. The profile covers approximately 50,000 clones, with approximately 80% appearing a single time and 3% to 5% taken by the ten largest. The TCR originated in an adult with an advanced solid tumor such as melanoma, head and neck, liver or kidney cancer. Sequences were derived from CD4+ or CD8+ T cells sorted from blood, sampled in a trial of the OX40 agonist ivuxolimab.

The CDR3 here is CASSFSRQLNTEAFF. CDR3 bases: TGTGCCAGCAGTTTTAGTCGGCAGCTTAACACTGAAGCTTTCTTT. The chain carries TRBV27 and TRBJ1-1; D is ambiguous. Germline values: CDR1 MNHEY, CDR2 SMNVEV (reference sequence). The CDR3 covers 15 residues. With 3 bases removed from V and 2 bases from J, the gap between germline ends came to 13 bases.